This entry describes one TCR beta chain. Its antigen remains unknown. The sample originates from a study of cytomegalovirus exposure and HLA in healthy donors. Background on the study: Genotyping showed approximately 81% of 398 donors falling in the Caucasian-associated ancestry cluster. Regarding the study as a whole: In a later analysis, TCR beta V- and J-gene trimming was associated with a missense DCLRE1C variant. Most TCR sequences were rare, but some public TCRs occurred in many donors. In an earlier analysis, most TCR beta V segments were productive about 87% or about 30% of the time.

Germline-derived CDR1 and CDR2 are KGHSH and LQKENI. The CDR3 is 17 residues long. Trimming cost V 6 bases and J 2 bases; bases outside gene matches: 9. PCR primers comprised 60 Vbeta and 13 Jbeta primers. Sequencing used immunoSEQ multiplex PCR; TCRdb keeps in-frame clones, though not all of them. Seen here are 100,000 to 120,000 clones, under 85% observed once, and the top ten hold 2.1%. This clonotype was obtained from a man aged 25 to 40 in good health and CMV-seronegative. The rearrangement uses TRBV18 and TRBJ2-3; the match to TRBD2 covers 12 bases. The sample taken for sequencing was PBMCs. This CDR3 is CASSAPGLAGLTDTQYF. The CDR3 nucleotides read TGTGCCAGCTCCGCTCCGGGACTAGCGGGCCTCACAGATACGCAGTATTTT.